The clone carrying this T cell receptor beta chain occurred many times. The CDR3 extends over 15 amino acids. Germline V gives CDR1 SNHLY, CDR2 FYNNEI. The V gene end was trimmed by 11 bases and the J gene end by 2 bases; junction bases not matched to a gene: 13. In TCRdb, the 5' RACE reads were re-called with MiXCR into one record per CDR3 protein. The repertoire holds around 83,000 distinct CDR3 sequences, more than 4.5% seen once, with approximately 8% in the top ten. The entry originates in a study of T cells of healthy individuals. The sequence derives from a female donor in good health. V usage is TRBV2 and J usage is TRBJ2-7, with 9 bases fitting TRBD1. This chain's CDR3 is CAGGTDRGTTYEQYF. As DNA, the CDR3 is TGTGCCGGGGGAACGGACAGGGGTACTACCTACGAGCAGTACTTC.